Included here is one TCR beta chain sequence, with context. No antigen is known for it. Each CDR3 protein gets one entry after TCRdb re-called the RT-PCR reads with MiXCR. This repertoire shows hundreds of thousands of distinct CDR3 sequences, approximately 13% found once; its top ten account for less than 7%. This specimen belongs to a study of response to subunit inactivated influenza vaccine. General observations from the study: Authors suggested each seasonal influenza vaccination recruits few new T cells.

This CDR3 comprises 16 residues. From germline, CDR1 is LGHNA and CDR2 YSLEER. V trimming: 1 base; J trimming: 5 bases; junction bases outside the gene matches: 4. The V call is TRBV4-3, the J call TRBJ2-1; 11 bases match TRBD2. This sample comprised PBMCs from blood, obtained 14 to 15 days before vaccination. The sequence derives from a man between 50 and 59 years old who received an inactivated influenza vaccine. The DNA for the CDR3 is TGCGCCAGCAGCCAAGCGGAGACTAGCGGGAACAATGAGCAGTTCTTC. Amino acid sequence: CASSQAETSGNNEQFF.